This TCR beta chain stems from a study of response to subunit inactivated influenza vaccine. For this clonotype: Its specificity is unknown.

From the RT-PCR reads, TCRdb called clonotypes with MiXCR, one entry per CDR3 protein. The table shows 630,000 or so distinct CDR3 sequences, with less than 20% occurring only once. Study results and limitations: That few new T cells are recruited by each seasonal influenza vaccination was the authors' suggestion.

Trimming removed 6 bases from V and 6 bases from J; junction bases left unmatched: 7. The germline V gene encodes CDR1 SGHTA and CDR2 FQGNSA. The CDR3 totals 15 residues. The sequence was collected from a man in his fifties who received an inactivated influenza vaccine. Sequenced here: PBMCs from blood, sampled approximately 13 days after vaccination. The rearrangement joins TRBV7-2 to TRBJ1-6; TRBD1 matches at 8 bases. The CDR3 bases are TGTGCCAGCAGATGGACAGGGTTCCTTAATTCACCCCTCCACTTT. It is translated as CASRWTGFLNSPLHF. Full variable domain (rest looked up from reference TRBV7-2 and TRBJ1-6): GAGVSQSPSNKVTEKGKDVELRCDPISGHTALYWYRQSLGQGLEFLIYFQGNSAPDKSGLPSDRFSAERTGGSVSTLTIQRTQQEDSAVYLCASRWTGFLNSPLHFGNGTRLTVT.